Listed here is a single T cell receptor beta chain. The assay was run at deep level. The repertoire was sequenced with immunoSEQ multiplex PCR; TCRdb's copy has only in-frame clones and lacks some. The data show hundreds of thousands of clones, roughly 97% seen once. The data were obtained in a study of shared clonotypes between healthy human individuals. Donors, healthy HIV-negative adults, lacked recent acute infections or vaccinations. V was cut by 6 bases and J by 0 bases, with 6 bases left in between. In germline, CDR1 is SGHVS, CDR2 FQNEAQ. The CDR3 loop spans 13 amino acids. Sequencing input: naive CD4+ T cells sorted from blood. Specified subset: CD45RA+ positively selected. The chain recombines TRBV7-8 with TRBJ1-3; D is unclear. This clonotype originated in a woman aged 30 to 39 in good health. The DNA of the CDR3 is TGTGCCAGCAGACCTTCCTCTGGAAACACCATATATTTT. Translating it yields CASRPSSGNTIYF.